The TCR beta chain described here comes from a study of technical replicates of blood from a handful of donors. CDR3 size: 13 residues. The germline V gene has CDR1 SQVTM and CDR2 ANQGSEA. Trimming removed 7 bases from V and 6 bases from J, with 19 bases in between. Only in-frame clones appear in the TCRdb table, and some are missing; sequencing was by immunoSEQ multiplex PCR. The repertoire has tens of thousands of clones, 85% to 95% of them found once; the top ten carry about 0.23%. The sequencing sample was made of T cells isolated from PBMCs. This receptor was identified in a human donor in good health. This chain connects TRBV29-1 to TRBJ2-7; maybe TRBD1 (6 bases). The CDR3 is CSANGQTLGEQYF. DNA for the CDR3: TGCAGCGCAAACGGACAGACCCTAGGCGAGCAGTACTTC.